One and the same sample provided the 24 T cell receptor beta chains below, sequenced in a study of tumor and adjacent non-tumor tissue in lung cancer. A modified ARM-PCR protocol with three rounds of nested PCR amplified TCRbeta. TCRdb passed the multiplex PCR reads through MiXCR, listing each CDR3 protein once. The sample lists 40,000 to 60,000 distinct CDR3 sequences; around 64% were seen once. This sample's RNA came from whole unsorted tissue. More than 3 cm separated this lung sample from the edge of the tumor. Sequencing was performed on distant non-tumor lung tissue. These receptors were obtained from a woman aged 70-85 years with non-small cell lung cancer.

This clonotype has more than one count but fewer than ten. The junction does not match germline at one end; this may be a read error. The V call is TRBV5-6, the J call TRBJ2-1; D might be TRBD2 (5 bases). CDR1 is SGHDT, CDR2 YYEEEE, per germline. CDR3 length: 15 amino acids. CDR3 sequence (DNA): TGTGGCAGCAGCCCAGGACTGGCGGCCTACAATGAGCAGTTCTTC. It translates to CGSSPGLAAYNEQFF.

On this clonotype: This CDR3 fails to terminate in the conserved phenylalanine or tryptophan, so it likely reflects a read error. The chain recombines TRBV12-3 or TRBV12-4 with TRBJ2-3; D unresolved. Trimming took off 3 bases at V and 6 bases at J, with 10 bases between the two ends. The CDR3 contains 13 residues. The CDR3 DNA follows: TGTGCCAGCAGTTTGGGTAGGGCGGATACGCAGTATGTT. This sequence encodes CASSLGRADTQYV.

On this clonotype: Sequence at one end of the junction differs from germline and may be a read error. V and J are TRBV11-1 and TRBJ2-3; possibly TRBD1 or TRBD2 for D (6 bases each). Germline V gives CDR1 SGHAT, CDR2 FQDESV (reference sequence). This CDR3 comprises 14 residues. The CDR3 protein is CASRLYREADRQYF. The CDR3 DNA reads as TGTGCCAGCAGATTGTACAGGGAGGCAGATAGGCAGTATTTT.

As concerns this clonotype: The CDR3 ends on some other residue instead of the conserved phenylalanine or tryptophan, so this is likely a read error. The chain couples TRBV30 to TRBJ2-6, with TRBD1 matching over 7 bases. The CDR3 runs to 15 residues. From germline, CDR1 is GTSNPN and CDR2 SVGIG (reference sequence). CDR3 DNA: TGTGTCTGGAGTGGGACAGCAGCTGGGGCCAACGTCCTGACTTCC. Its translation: CVWSGTAAGANVLTS.

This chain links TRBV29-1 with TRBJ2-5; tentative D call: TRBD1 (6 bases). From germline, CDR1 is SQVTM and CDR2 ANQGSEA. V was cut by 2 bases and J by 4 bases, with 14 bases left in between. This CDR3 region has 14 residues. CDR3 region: CSVELEQGPETQYF. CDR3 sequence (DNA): TGCAGCGTTGAATTGGAACAGGGACCAGAGACCCAGTACTTC.

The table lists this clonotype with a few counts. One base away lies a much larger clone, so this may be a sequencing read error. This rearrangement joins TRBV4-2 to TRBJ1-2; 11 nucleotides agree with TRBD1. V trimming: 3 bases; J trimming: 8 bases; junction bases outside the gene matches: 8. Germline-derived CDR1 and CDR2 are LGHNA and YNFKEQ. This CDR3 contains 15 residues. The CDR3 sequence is CASSQAGQGARGYTF. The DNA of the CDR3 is TGTGCCAGCAGCCAGGCAGGACAGGGGGCGAGAGGCTACACCTTC.

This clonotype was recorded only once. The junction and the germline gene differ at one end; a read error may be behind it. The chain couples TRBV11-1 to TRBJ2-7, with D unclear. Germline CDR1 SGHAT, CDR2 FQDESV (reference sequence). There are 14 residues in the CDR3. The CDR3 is CASSFETGPYERYF. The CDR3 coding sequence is TGTGCCAGCAGCTTCGAAACGGGTCCGTACGAGCGGTACTTC.

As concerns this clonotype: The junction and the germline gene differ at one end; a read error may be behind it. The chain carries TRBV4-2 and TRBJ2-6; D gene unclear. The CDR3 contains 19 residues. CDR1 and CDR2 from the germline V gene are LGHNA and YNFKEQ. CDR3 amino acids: CASSSPGEGSYSGVNVLTF. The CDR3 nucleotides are TGTGCTAGCAGCTCTCCGGGTGAAGGATCTTACTCTGGGGTCAACGTCCTGACTTTC.

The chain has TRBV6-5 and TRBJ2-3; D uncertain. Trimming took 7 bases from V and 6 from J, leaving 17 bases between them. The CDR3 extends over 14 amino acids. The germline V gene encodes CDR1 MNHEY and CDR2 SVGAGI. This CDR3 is CASTWGNMMDTQYF. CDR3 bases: TGTGCCAGCACTTGGGGAAATATGATGGATACGCAGTATTTT.

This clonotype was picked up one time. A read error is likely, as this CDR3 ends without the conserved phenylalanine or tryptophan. The CDR3: CANRMSSNYGYTS. CDR3 DNA: TGTGCCAACAGGATGAGCTCTAACTATGGCTACACCTCC. The chain carries TRBV6-2 or TRBV6-3 and TRBJ1-2; tentatively, D is TRBD1 (5 bases). Between the trimmed V and J ends, which lost 10 bases and 0 bases, there was a span of 12 bases. This CDR3 contains 13 residues. Germline CDR1 is MNHEY and CDR2 is SVGEGT.

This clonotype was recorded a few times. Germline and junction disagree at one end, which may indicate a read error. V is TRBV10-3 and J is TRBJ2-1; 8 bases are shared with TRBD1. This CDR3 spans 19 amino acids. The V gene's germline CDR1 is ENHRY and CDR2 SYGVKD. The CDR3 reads CAIKQGGMGVGGSCNEQFF. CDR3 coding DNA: TGTGCCATCAAACAGGGGGGCATGGGAGTGGGGGGCTCCTGCAATGAGCAGTTCTTC.

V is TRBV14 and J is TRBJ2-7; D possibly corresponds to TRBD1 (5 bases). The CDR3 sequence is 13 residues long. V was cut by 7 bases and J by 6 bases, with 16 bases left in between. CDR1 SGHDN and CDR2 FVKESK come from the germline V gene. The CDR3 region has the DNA TGTGCCAGCAACCCTGTCCAGGGCTTCGAGCAGTACTTC. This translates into CASNPVQGFEQYF.

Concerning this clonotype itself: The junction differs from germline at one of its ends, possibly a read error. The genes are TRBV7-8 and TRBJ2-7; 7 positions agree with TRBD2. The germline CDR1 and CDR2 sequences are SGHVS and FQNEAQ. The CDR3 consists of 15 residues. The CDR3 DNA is TGTACCAGCAGCTTCCTAGCGGCAGAGGCTGGGGAGCAATACTTC. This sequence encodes CTSSFLAAEAGEQYF.

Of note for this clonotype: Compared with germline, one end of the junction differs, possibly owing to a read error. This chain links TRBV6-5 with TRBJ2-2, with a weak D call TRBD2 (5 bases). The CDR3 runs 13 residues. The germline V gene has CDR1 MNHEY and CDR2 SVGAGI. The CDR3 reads CASRVSYTGELFF. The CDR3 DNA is TGTGCCAGCAGGGTATCGTACACCGGGGAACTGTTTTTT.

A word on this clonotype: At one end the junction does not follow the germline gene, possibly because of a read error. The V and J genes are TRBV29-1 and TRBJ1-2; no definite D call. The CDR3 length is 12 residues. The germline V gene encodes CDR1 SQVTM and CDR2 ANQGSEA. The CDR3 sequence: CSVGLDTYGYTF. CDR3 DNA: TGCAGTGTTGGCTTGGATACCTATGGCTACACCTTC.

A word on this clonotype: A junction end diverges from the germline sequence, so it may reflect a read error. CDR3 sequence: CASNQDLQGGDQPQHF. DNA of the CDR3: TGTGCCAGCAACCAAGATCTGCAGGGTGGGGATCAGCCCCAGCATTTT. V gene TRBV4-2 combines with J gene TRBJ1-5, with a weak D call TRBD1 (5 bases). The CDR3 is 16 amino acids. From germline, CDR1 is LGHNA and CDR2 YNFKEQ.

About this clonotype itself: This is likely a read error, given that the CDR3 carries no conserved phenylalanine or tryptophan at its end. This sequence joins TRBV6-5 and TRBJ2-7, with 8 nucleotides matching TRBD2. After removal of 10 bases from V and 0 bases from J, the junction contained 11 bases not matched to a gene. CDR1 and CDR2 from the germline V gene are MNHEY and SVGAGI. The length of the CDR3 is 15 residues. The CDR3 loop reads CAISATSVSSYEQYL. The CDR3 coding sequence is TGTGCCATCAGCGCGACTAGCGTAAGCTCCTACGAGCAGTACCTC.

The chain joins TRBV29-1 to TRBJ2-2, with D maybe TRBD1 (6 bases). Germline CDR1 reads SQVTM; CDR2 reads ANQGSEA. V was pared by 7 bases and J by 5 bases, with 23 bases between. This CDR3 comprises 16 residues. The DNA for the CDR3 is TGCAGCGCGAGGCTACCTGAAATAGGGGGAACCGGGGAGCTGTTTTTT. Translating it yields CSARLPEIGGTGELFF.

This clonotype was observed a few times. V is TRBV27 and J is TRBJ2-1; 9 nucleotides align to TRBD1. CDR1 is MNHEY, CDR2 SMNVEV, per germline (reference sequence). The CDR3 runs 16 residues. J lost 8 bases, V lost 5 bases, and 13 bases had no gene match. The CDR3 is CASSKSDRGPDDEQFF. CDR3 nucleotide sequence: TGTGCCAGCAGTAAATCGGACAGGGGCCCTGACGATGAGCAGTTCTTC.

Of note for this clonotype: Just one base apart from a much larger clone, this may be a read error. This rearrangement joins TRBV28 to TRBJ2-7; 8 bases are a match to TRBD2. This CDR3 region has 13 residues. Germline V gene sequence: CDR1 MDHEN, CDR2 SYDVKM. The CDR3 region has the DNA TGTGACAGCATAACGGGAGGGCTCTACGAGCAGTACTTC. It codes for CDSITGGLYEQYF.

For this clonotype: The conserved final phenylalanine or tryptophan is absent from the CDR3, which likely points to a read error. CDR3 in DNA: TGCGCCAGCAGCTTGGCAGCAGGGATGGGCACTGAAGCTTTCTAT. Translating it yields CASSLAAGMGTEAFY. This chain connects TRBV5-1 to TRBJ1-1; perhaps TRBD1 as D (5 bases). The germline gives CDR1 SGHRS, CDR2 YFSETQ. The CDR3 is 15 residues long. Trimming stripped 0 bases from V and 4 bases from J, with 13 bases between.

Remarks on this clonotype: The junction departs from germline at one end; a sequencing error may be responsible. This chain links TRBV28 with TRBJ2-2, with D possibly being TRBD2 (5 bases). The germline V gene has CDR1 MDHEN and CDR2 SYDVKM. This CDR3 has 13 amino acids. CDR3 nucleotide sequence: TGTGCCAGCAGTTCGTCGAACACCGGGGAGCTACTTTTT. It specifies CASSSSNTGELLF.

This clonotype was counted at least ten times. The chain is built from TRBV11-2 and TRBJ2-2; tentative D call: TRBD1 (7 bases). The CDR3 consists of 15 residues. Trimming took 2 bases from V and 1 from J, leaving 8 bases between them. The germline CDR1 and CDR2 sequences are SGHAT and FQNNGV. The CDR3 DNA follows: TGTGCCAGCAGCTTACAGGGGGGGAACACCGGGGAGCTGTTTTTT. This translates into CASSLQGGNTGELFF.

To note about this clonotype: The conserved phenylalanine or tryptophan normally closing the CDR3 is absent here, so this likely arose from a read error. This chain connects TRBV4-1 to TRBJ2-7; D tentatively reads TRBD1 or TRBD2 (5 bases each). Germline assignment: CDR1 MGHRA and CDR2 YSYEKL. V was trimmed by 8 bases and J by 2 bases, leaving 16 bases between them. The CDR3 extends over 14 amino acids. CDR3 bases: TGCGCCAGCGGCCCCCGGGACGATGCCTACGAGCAGTACTTA. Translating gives CASGPRDDAYEQYL.